This TCR beta chain was identified in a study of cytomegalovirus exposure and HLA in healthy donors. The PCR used 60 Vbeta and 13 Jbeta primers. Generated by immunoSEQ multiplex PCR, the TCRdb table keeps only in-frame clones and is missing some. Of over 150,000 clones listed, 65% to 75% are singletons. The germline gives CDR1 MNHEY, CDR2 SMNVEV (reference sequence). The V gene end was trimmed by 6 bases and the J gene end by 7 bases; junction bases not matched to a gene: 5. The CDR3 has 14 amino acids. Study-wide findings and caveats: In a later analysis, a missense DCLRE1C variant was linked to TCR beta V- and J-gene trimming.

A word on this clone: Antigen specificity is unknown.

The chain combines TRBV27 with TRBJ1-4; 10 nucleotides align to TRBD1. The receptor's source is a man in his late teens or twenties in good health and CMV-seronegative. The material sequenced was PBMCs. CDR3 loop: CASSTGTGAEKLFF. Here the CDR3 DNA reads TGTGCCAGCAGCACCGGGACAGGGGCTGAAAAACTGTTTTTT.